Following are 31 T cell receptor beta chains from one sample sequenced in a study of T cell repertoires in cytomegalovirus infection (dated by TCRdb to about 2019). These reads were obtained on an Illumina HiSeq 1500. The raw public reads went through TCRdb reprocessing: fastp at Q25, MiXCR clone calling, in-frame beta chains kept. Every distinct CDR3 protein forms one entry, paired with its most common genes and DNA. Counted in this sample were 150,000 to 200,000 distinct CDR3 sequences; 8% to 10% of them appeared once. About 4.2% of the sample is held by the ten biggest clonotypes. The source material was PBMCs. These receptor sequences come from a human donor in good health (CMV status not recorded). Some clones in this sample may be carry-over from other donors' samples.

Ten or more counts support this clonotype. This rearrangement joins TRBV4-3 to TRBJ2-7, with D perhaps matching TRBD1 (6 bases). Germline lookup yields CDR1 LGHNA and CDR2 YSLEER. V lost 2 bases, J lost 3 bases, and 14 bases lay in between. The CDR3 is made up of 15 amino acids. CDR3 sequence reads: CASSQQHTGSYEQYF. CDR3 bases: TGCGCCAGCAGCCAACAGCACACAGGGAGCTACGAGCAGTACTTC.

This clonotype was counted ten times or more. The CDR3 loop is CASSITSVRTDTQYF. The CDR3 bases are TGTGCCAGTAGTATCACCTCCGTCCGCACAGATACGCAGTATTTT. The genes are TRBV19 and TRBJ2-3; D is unresolved. The V end lost 3 bases, the J end lost 1 base, and 11 bases lay between the germline ends. The V gene's germline CDR1 is LNHDA and CDR2 SQIVND (reference sequence). This CDR3 has 15 residues.

The chain combines TRBV7-9 with TRBJ1-2, with D perhaps matching TRBD1 (5 bases). Germline values: CDR1 SEHNR, CDR2 FQNEAQ (reference sequence). The CDR3 covers 14 residues. Trimming removed 7 bases at V and 6 bases at J, with 18 bases between. Here the CDR3 reads CASTPRGGDDGYTF. DNA of the CDR3: TGTGCCAGCACTCCCCGCGGAGGGGATGATGGCTACACCTTC.

The chain links TRBV13 to TRBJ1-3; tentatively, D is TRBD1 (5 bases). CDR3 length equals 15 residues. The V gene lost 5 bases and the J gene lost 0 bases, with 11 bases spanning the gap. The germline V gene encodes CDR1 PRHDT and CDR2 FYEKMQ (reference sequence). CDR3: CASSVYGASGNTIYF. As DNA, the CDR3 is TGTGCCAGCAGCGTATACGGGGCCTCTGGAAACACCATATATTTT.

This clonotype was counted many times. The gene calls are TRBV7-2 and TRBJ1-2; D not certain. V lost 2 bases, J lost 6 bases, and 13 bases lay in between. The CDR3 extends over 14 amino acids. Germline V gene data show CDR1 as SGHTA and CDR2 as FQGNSA. CDR3 nucleotides: TGTGCCAGCAGCTTATTAGGACGGTTACATGGCTACACCTTC. Translation gives CASSLLGRLHGYTF.

V is TRBV20-1 and J is TRBJ2-1; TRBD2 might be the D (5 bases). The V end was cut by 5 bases, the J end by 0 bases, with 17 bases between. CDR1 is DFQATT, CDR2 SNEGSKA, per germline (reference sequence). This CDR3 spans 16 amino acids. The CDR3 bases are TGCAGTGCTTCCCAGGACTGGACCGACTCCTACAATGAGCAGTTCTTC. Its translation is CSASQDWTDSYNEQFF.

This clonotype was counted only a few times. The CDR3 spells CASSHQGSTEAFF. Written as DNA, the CDR3 is TGTGCCAGCAGCCACCAGGGATCCACTGAAGCTTTCTTT. This chain connects TRBV14 to TRBJ1-1, with a tentative D call TRBD1 (5 bases). Germline assignment: CDR1 SGHDN and CDR2 FVKESK. The germline V and J ends were trimmed by 3 bases and 4 bases, with 9 bases remaining between them. The CDR3 loop spans 13 amino acids.

The chain links TRBV9 to TRBJ2-1; D unresolved. This CDR3 region has 11 residues. Trimming took off 3 bases at V and 7 bases at J, with 5 bases between the two ends. Germline CDR1 SGDLS, CDR2 YYNGEE. The CDR3 spells CASSAQNEQFF. The CDR3 nucleotides are TGTGCCAGCAGCGCCCAGAATGAGCAGTTCTTC.

In its sample, this clonotype was seen a few times. The CDR3 region has the DNA TGTGCCAGTAGGGACAGGGAATACGAGCAGTACTTC. This sequence encodes CASRDREYEQYF. The V and J genes are TRBV19 and TRBJ2-7; 8 positions match TRBD1. V lost 6 bases, J lost 4 bases, and 2 bases stayed unmatched. Germline V CDR1 and CDR2: LNHDA, SQIVND (reference sequence). This CDR3 contains 12 residues.

This clonotype has just a few counts. The chain links TRBV19 to TRBJ1-1; possibly TRBD1 for D (6 bases). This CDR3 has 15 amino acids. Per the germline V gene, CDR1 is LNHDA and CDR2 is SQIVND (reference sequence). V gave up 6 bases and J gave up 5 bases, with 19 bases separating them. The CDR3 loop is CASSLLGQGRTEAFF. In DNA form, the CDR3 reads TGTGCCAGTAGCCTTTTGGGGCAGGGGAGGACTGAAGCTTTCTTT.

This clonotype was picked up many times. V usage is TRBV5-4 and J usage is TRBJ1-2, with D tentatively TRBD1 (5 bases). The CDR3 runs 13 residues. Germline CDR1 SGHNT, CDR2 YYREEE (reference sequence). Trimming removed 4 bases at V and 10 bases at J, with 17 bases between. This chain's CDR3 is CASSQPGGKYYTF. CDR3 sequence (DNA): TGTGCCAGCAGCCAGCCGGGGGGGAAGTACTACACCTTC.

This clonotype turned up a few times. This chain connects TRBV28 to TRBJ1-1; TRBD1 might be the D (5 bases). The CDR3 extends over 13 amino acids. Germline V lookup: CDR1 MDHEN, CDR2 SYDVKM. Between the trimmed V and J ends, which lost 5 bases and 10 bases, there was a span of 17 bases. CDR3 residues: CASSQGALYSAFF. In DNA, the CDR3 is TGTGCCAGCAGTCAAGGGGCCCTCTACTCAGCTTTCTTT.

J is TRBJ2-7 and V is TRBV28; TRBD2 matches at 13 bases. Germline V gene lookup returns CDR1 MDHEN and CDR2 SYDVKM. This CDR3 comprises 15 residues. V lost 7 bases to trimming and J lost 7 bases; unmatched junction nucleotides: 10. CDR3 nucleotide sequence: TGTGCCAGCACCGGACTAGCGGGAGCCGGGGGGGAGCAGTACTTC. As protein: CASTGLAGAGGEQYF.

The genes are TRBV28 and TRBJ1-2; D is perhaps TRBD1 (6 bases). The V gene lost 8 bases and the J gene lost 1 base, with 14 bases spanning the gap. CDR1 is MDHEN and CDR2 is SYDVKM in the germline V gene. The CDR3 contains 14 residues. The CDR3 loop is CASLTGKNNYGYTF. The CDR3 DNA follows: TGTGCCAGCCTAACAGGGAAAAATAACTATGGCTACACCTTC.

This clonotype has more than one count but fewer than ten. The chain links TRBV20-1 to TRBJ1-5; TRBD1 matches 8 bases. V dropped 1 base and J dropped 5; count of bases not matched to a gene: 4. Germline V gives CDR1 DFQATT, CDR2 SNEGSKA (reference sequence). The CDR3 spans 14 residues. The CDR3 sequence is CSARVGTGDQPQHF. CDR3 nucleotide sequence: TGCAGTGCTAGAGTGGGGACAGGAGATCAGCCCCAGCATTTT.

In regard to this clonotype: Being one base from a much bigger clone, this may be a read error. This chain connects TRBV12-3 or TRBV12-4 to TRBJ2-5; 14 nucleotides line up with TRBD2. V was pared by 5 bases and J by 4 bases, with 6 bases of the junction left unmatched. The CDR3 loop spans 16 amino acids. This chain's CDR3 is CASSIWTSGGRETQYF. Written as DNA, the CDR3 is TGTGCCAGCAGTATCTGGACTAGCGGGGGGCGAGAGACCCAGTACTTC.

V usage is TRBV7-2 and J usage is TRBJ2-7; TRBD2 agrees at 12 bases. CDR1 is SGHTA, CDR2 FQGNSA, per germline. CDR3 length equals 15 residues. With V trimmed by 5 bases and J by 4 bases, 6 bases remained unmatched. CDR3 nucleotides: TGTGCCAGCAGCGCACTGACTAGCGGGAGTTACGAGCAGTACTTC. Its protein is CASSALTSGSYEQYF.

The J gene is TRBJ2-7, the V gene TRBV28; TRBD1 or TRBD2 may be the D gene (7 bases each). The germline V gene encodes CDR1 MDHEN and CDR2 SYDVKM. The V end lost 5 bases, the J end lost 3 bases, and 23 bases lay between the germline ends. The CDR3 has 17 amino acids. The CDR3: CASSPDRQGRGRYEQYF. CDR3 in DNA: TGTGCCAGCAGTCCGGATCGGCAGGGGAGGGGGCGCTACGAGCAGTACTTC.

This clonotype was seen many times. V and J are TRBV7-2 and TRBJ1-3; 8 positions agree with TRBD1. This CDR3 spans 14 amino acids. Germline CDR1 and CDR2: SGHTA and FQGNSA. V dropped 5 bases and J dropped 4; count of bases not matched to a gene: 4. CDR3: CASSQDRVGNTIYF. The CDR3 DNA follows: TGTGCCAGCAGCCAGGACAGGGTCGGAAACACCATATATTTT.

This clonotype was counted only a few times. The V gene is TRBV5-1, the J gene TRBJ2-7, with 9 bases lining up with TRBD1. This CDR3 has 15 residues. V shed 4 bases, J shed 3 bases, and the junction held 8 bases outside the gene matches. Looked up from germline, CDR1 is SGHRS and CDR2 is YFSETQ. CDR3 in amino acids: CASSGGTGILYEQYF. The CDR3 nucleotides read TGCGCCAGCAGCGGGGGGACAGGGATACTCTACGAGCAGTACTTC.

The rearrangement joins TRBV7-2 to TRBJ2-2; D gene ambiguous. The length of the CDR3 is 14 residues. Looked up from germline, CDR1 is SGHTA and CDR2 is FQGNSA. V was pared by 1 base and J by 4 bases, with 7 bases between. This chain's CDR3 is CASSLDWTTGELFF. As DNA, the CDR3 is TGTGCCAGCAGCTTAGACTGGACCACCGGGGAGCTGTTTTTT.

This clonotype was recorded at least ten times. The chain employs TRBV19 and TRBJ1-1, with D possibly matching TRBD1 (5 bases). The CDR3 totals 14 residues. Between the trimmed V and J ends, which lost 2 bases and 4 bases, there was a span of 11 bases. In germline, CDR1 is LNHDA, CDR2 SQIVND (reference sequence). CDR3 region: CASSIFFGGTEAFF. In DNA form, the CDR3 reads TGTGCCAGTAGTATATTTTTTGGGGGCACTGAAGCTTTCTTT. The full variable domain, in which reference TRBV19 and TRBJ1-1 provide the parts outside the CDR3, is DGGITQSPKYLFRKEGQNVTLSCEQNLNHDAMYWYRQDPGQGLRLIYYSQIVNDFQKGDIAEGYSVSREKKESFPLTVTSAQKNPTAFYLCASSIFFGGTEAFFGQGTRLTVV.

The genes are TRBV12-3 or TRBV12-4 and TRBJ1-6; TRBD1 matches 7 bases. The CDR3 covers 13 residues. V was clipped by 6 bases and J by 10 bases; unmatched bases: 6. This chain's CDR3 is CASSHRGSSPLHF. CDR3 DNA: TGTGCCAGCAGCCACAGGGGTTCGTCACCCCTCCACTTT.

This sequence joins TRBV6-8 and TRBJ2-7, with D possibly matching TRBD1 (6 bases). CDR3 length: 15 amino acids. From germline, CDR1 is MNHGY and CDR2 SAAAGT. The V and J ends lost 6 bases and 0 bases respectively, with 15 bases between them. The CDR3 spells CASSSDSPSSYEQYF. CDR3 bases: TGTGCCAGCAGCTCGGACAGCCCGAGCTCCTACGAGCAGTACTTC.

The chain employs TRBV7-8 and TRBJ2-1; a weak D match, TRBD2 (5 bases). Trimming took 2 bases from V and 6 from J, leaving 8 bases between them. This CDR3 region has 13 residues. Germline CDR1 reads SGHVS; CDR2 reads FQNEAQ. CDR3 residues: CASSLTLANEQFF. In DNA, the CDR3 is TGTGCCAGCAGCTTAACGCTAGCCAATGAGCAGTTCTTC.

CDR3 region: CASSTRLEGAAGELFF. CDR3 in DNA: TGTGCCAGCAGCACCCGACTGGAGGGGGCGGCCGGGGAGCTGTTTTTT. V usage is TRBV9 and J usage is TRBJ2-2; possibly TRBD1 for D (7 bases). Trimming took 4 bases from V and 6 from J, leaving 19 bases between them. The germline CDR1 and CDR2 sequences are SGDLS and YYNGEE. The CDR3 spans 16 residues.

This clonotype was counted many times. The CDR3 nucleotides read TGTGCCTCTCAAAAAGAGACAGGTCTGTCCACAGATACGCAGTATTTT. This codes for CASQKETGLSTDTQYF. The genes are TRBV2 and TRBJ2-3, with TRBD1 as a possible D gene (6 bases). The V end was cut by 11 bases, the J end by 2 bases, with 23 bases between. This CDR3 has 16 amino acids. CDR1 is SNHLY and CDR2 is FYNNEI in the germline V gene.

The chain has TRBV20-1 and TRBJ2-5, with 9 positions matching TRBD2. Germline V CDR1 and CDR2: DFQATT, SNEGSKA (reference sequence). This CDR3 is built from 16 residues. J lost 5 bases, V lost 6 bases, and 16 bases had no gene match. The CDR3 DNA follows: TGCAGTGCCTACAGCGGGCTAGGCGGGGGGGCTGAGACCCAGTACTTC. Protein sequence: CSAYSGLGGGAETQYF.

The chain carries TRBV11-2 and TRBJ2-7; 7 bases map to TRBD2. The germline V gene has CDR1 SGHAT and CDR2 FQNNGV. V lost 7 bases to trimming and J lost 3 bases; unmatched junction nucleotides: 12. The CDR3 has 15 residues. In DNA, the CDR3 is TGTGCCAGCACCAAATCGCGGGGGTCAGACTACGAGCAGTACTTC. It yields the protein CASTKSRGSDYEQYF.

This clonotype was recorded at least ten times. The chain couples TRBV11-2 to TRBJ1-1, with TRBD1 matching 7 bases. Germline CDR1 and CDR2: SGHAT and FQNNGV. The trim removed 6 bases at V and 0 bases at J, leaving 7 bases unmatched. The CDR3 totals 15 residues. CDR3 sequence (DNA): TGTGCCAGCAGACCGGGACAGTTTATGAACACTGAAGCTTTCTTT. Translating it yields CASRPGQFMNTEAFF.

This clonotype was observed at least ten times. The rearrangement uses TRBV7-9 and TRBJ2-3; TRBD2 aligns across 12 bases. There are 15 residues in the CDR3. V shed 5 bases and J 11 bases; nucleotides not matched to a gene: 11. Germline V lookup: CDR1 SEHNR, CDR2 FQNEAQ (reference sequence). The CDR3: CASSTRLAGAVGQYF. Here the CDR3 DNA reads TGTGCCAGCAGCACCCGACTAGCGGGAGCAGTGGGGCAGTATTTT.